This TCR beta chain was identified during a study of blood T cell repertoires in COVID-19. Study in general: The origin of the acute and convalescent COVID-19 samples was the United States, Italy and Spain. T cells, B-cell-depleted T cells, or PBMCs provided the cDNA or gDNA that served as material.

Cohort assignment relied on participant-reported clinical history. Cohort 3 recovered donors had two negative PCRs, clearance, or symptom resolution. The CDR3 extends over 17 amino acids. Germline CDR1 and CDR2: LGHNA and YSLEER. The junction had 5 bases not matched to a gene; V was cut back by 3 bases and J by 0 bases. Profiled with immunoSEQ multiplex PCR; TCRdb holds only in-frame clones, not every one. The sample lists 200,000 to 250,000 clones; 65% to 85% were seen once. The chain links TRBV4-3 to TRBJ2-1, with 10 positions matching TRBD2. This clonotype originated in a woman aged 55 to 70 who had recovered from COVID-19. Sequenced input: PBMCs or T cells enriched from blood (not recorded which). The CDR3 protein is CASSHEERGGSYNEQFF. The CDR3 DNA reads TGCGCCAGCAGCCATGAGGAGCGGGGGGGCTCCTACAATGAGCAGTTCTTC.